Sequencing of this TCR beta chain was carried out in a study of cytomegalovirus exposure and HLA in healthy donors (dated by TCRdb to about 2017). Background for the entire study: An earlier analysis of several hundred of the donors reported more than 250 Gb of sequence data and approximately 110 million unique TCR beta sequences from roughly 200 million T cells. An early release that covered roughly 600 HLA-typed donors contained approximately 300 gigabases of sequencing data and around 80 million unique TCR sequences. A separate validation cohort of roughly 120 different subjects was used in addition to the 666-subject first cohort. A later analysis re-examined previously published TCR beta repertoires from several hundred donors and added high-resolution HLA genotyping to investigate patterns of TCR occurrence. Rather than using new phenotypic data, the later analysis identified candidate immune exposures from TCR beta sequences and from how often those sequences occurred across donors. Typing coverage differed by locus: A, B, C, DRB1 and DQB1 were typed in roughly 620-630 donors, DQA1 in approximately 520, DPA1 in some 600, and DPB1 in roughly 450. High-throughput TCR immunosequencing, statistical association of individual TCRs with disease status, and machine learning were combined to predict cytomegalovirus infection status. The study aimed to test whether cataloging public T cell receptors could reveal signatures of past pathogen exposure. Across around 400 genotyped donors of the cohort, an average of roughly 200,000 unique TCR beta nucleotide sequences per donor were sequenced, and roughly a sixth of those sequences were non-productive. Of the 300 to 400 genotyped donors, over 70% fell in the genetic ancestry cluster associated with self-reported Caucasian donors. HLA typing covered class I and class II loci at four-digit resolution. Genome-wide SNP genotypes for about 60% of the roughly 670 donors were used in a later genetic analysis, which treated that subset as a discovery cohort. Donor age, sex, ethnicity and CMV serostatus were collected together with the repertoire data. Every discovery cohort repertoire had been produced on one sequencing platform. To decide whether each TCR beta V gene segment behaved as functional or pseudogenic, an earlier analysis of nearly 600 of the donors relied on high-throughput TCR beta sequencing. Roughly five DR-DQ haplotypes were handled as single units for association and clustering, since linkage in the cohort was strong. The study profiled the T cell repertoires of 666 subjects by immunosequencing and related them to cytomegalovirus serostatus. What the authors observed across the whole study: Immune exposure information for the cohort was limited to CMV serostatus. Broadly in line with IMGT annotations, most TCR beta V segments showed up in productive rearrangements about 87% or about 30% of the time in an earlier analysis of about 500 of the donors. The sequencing pipeline was judged likely to have produced a cluster of highly shared sequence variants as a technical artifact. The classifier was reported to diagnose cytomegalovirus status with high specificity and sensitivity in both the original and validation cohorts. A later analysis found that TCR association rates varied across HLA loci, with DRB1 alleles showing the most associated TCRs and HLA-C alleles the fewest. According to a later genetic analysis, donors in an Asian-associated ancestry cluster had fewer N-insertions in productive TCRs than the approximately 670-donor mean. Roughly uniform sequencing depth across donors was assumed in presence/absence analyses, although this assumption may not hold. While some public TCRs were present in many individuals, most TCR sequences turned up only very rarely across donors. In a later analysis, several top co-occurrence clusters were reported to appear linked to parvovirus B19, influenza, CMV and Epstein-Barr virus. In vitro tests confirmed that a few of the cytomegalovirus-associated TCR beta chains recognize cytomegalovirus antigens. Compared with equally common non-associated chains, HLA-associated TCR beta chains in a later analysis were more clonally expanded and had lower generation probabilities. In the study, some 160 TCR beta chains were listed as associated with cytomegalovirus. The authors suggested that the approach could potentially be generalized to other disease states and immunological phenotypes. Some IMGT-functional V segments, including TRBV6-2 and TRBV6-3, could not be told apart with the 87-base-pair reads, so those segments were excluded. A later analysis found that most CMV-associated TCR beta chains appeared HLA-restricted, with HLA associations seemingly driven largely by CMV exposure. Because counts were too low, seventeen rarely observed V segments, including chromosome 9 orphons, were excluded from the earlier analysis of 587 of the donors. A further reported finding was that TCR beta sequences accurately predicted the HLA-A and HLA-B alleles for most subjects in the first cohort. In a later analysis, some 18,000 TCR beta sequences were associated with specific HLA alleles at a false discovery rate of 0.05. Strong co-occurrence of HLA alleles, especially DR and DQ, made assigning TCR associations to individual alleles difficult. Because HLA typing was unavailable for some donors at each locus, only the typed subset was used in association tests. This cohort had only TCR beta chains sequenced, and the lack of alpha or paired-chain data limited which features could be detected. V-gene and J-gene trimming of TCR beta chains was associated with a missense DCLRE1C variant in a later genetic analysis, and the association was replicated in an independent cohort. Linkage disequilibrium might explain the correlated functional status among segregating V segments, but an unknown experimental factor could not be excluded.

The CDR3 spans 17 residues, from the cysteine through the phenylalanine. The CDR3 DNA has 51 bases and is translated from base 1. The germline V gene (reference sequence) supplies CDR1 SGHNT and CDR2 YYREEE. V has 3 bases trimmed and J has 0 bases trimmed; junction bases matching no gene number 12. The cohort comprised around 700 healthy bone marrow donors. At the time of sampling, every cohort member was nominally healthy, though immune exposures that went unrecorded were likely present. The donor tested CMV seronegative and was one of the 352 seronegative cohort members. A peripheral blood sample was collected from each donor, and TCR beta sequencing was performed on peripheral blood mononuclear cells. Genomic DNA was extracted from the blood cell samples with the Qiagen DNeasy Blood Extraction Kit. This clone appeared a single time. Its antigen specificity is not known. No base qualities exist here, and no much larger clone lies one base off it.

The library was generated by the immunoSEQ multiplex PCR assay. For the multiplex PCR, a mixture combining 60 forward primers for TCR Vbeta segments and 13 reverse primers for TCR Jbeta segments was used. A multiplex PCR assay on genomic DNA amplified the CDR3 region of rearranged TCR beta genes. The amplified TCR beta libraries were sequenced on the Illumina HiSeq System as 87-base-pair reads. The authors' pipeline ran thus. A later analysis tallied tens of millions of unique TCR beta chains across the 666 repertoires, and about 10 million of those chains were shared by two or more donors. Raw reads were error-corrected and collapsed into unique sequences with a nearest-neighbor algorithm that merged closely related sequences to remove PCR and sequencing errors. To assign V, D and J gene segments, CDR3 sequences were aligned to IMGT reference sequences. Each retained sequence needed at least a six-nucleotide match to both a V gene segment and a J gene segment. Rearrangements were classified as productive when the CDR3 lacked stop codons and remained in frame with V and J, and all other rearrangements were classified as non-productive. CDR3 was defined according to IMGT convention as the region running from the second conserved V-encoded cysteine to the conserved J-encoded phenylalanine. Sequences without an unambiguous match to a single V gene segment were excluded from the earlier analysis of 587 of the donors. An earlier analysis of 587 of the donors called V segments functional above 56.7% productive rearrangements and segregating when the between-donor standard deviation exceeded 5%. To diagnose cytomegalovirus status from the catalog of TCR beta chain sequences, a statistical classification framework was built. In a later analysis, TCR nucleotide sequences were compared against IMGT/GENE-DB human TR gene sequences so that V and J genes could be assigned. The TCRdist pipeline was used in a later analysis to assign CDR3 sequences and most-parsimonious VDJ recombination scenarios. In a later analysis, each TCR beta chain was defined by its CDR3 amino acid sequence together with its V-gene family, and reads without a unique V-gene family were excluded. In a later analysis, approximately 640 highly shared, low-generation-probability nucleotide sequences were removed to address suspected cross-contamination and a sequencing artifact. In a later analysis, a clonal expansion index for each public chain was calculated from normalized within-repertoire ranks of inferred template counts. A later analysis computed generation probabilities with a VDJ recombination model fitted to out-of-frame rearrangements, and checked the results against IGoR. In a later analysis, hypergeometric tests were used to score TCR-TCR, TCR-HLA and TCR-CMV co-occurrence, with a repertoire-size bias correction applied to TCR pairs. False discovery rates were estimated in a later analysis by permuting HLA or CMV assignments 20 times. In a later analysis, co-occurring TCRs were grouped with DBSCAN, and TCRdist sequence similarity was added when clustering was performed within HLA-allele-positive subsets. For co-occurrence clustering, repertoires with fewer than 30,000 or more than 120,000 public chains were excluded, along with five repertoires with anomalous nucleotide sharing. As stored in TCRdb, this immuneACCESS dataset retains in-frame rearrangements with V and J assigned. A fraction of the clones does not appear; measured against another copy, unresolved V genes explain less than half of the discrepancy, and the remainder lacks a known reason. The DNA was the basis for D and trimming; V, J and clone size are from that table. Present in this sample are about 150,000 clones, 84% of which were seen just once. The biggest ten clones account for less than 2% of the sample.

Material: PBMCs. The receptor chain draws on TRBV5-4 and TRBJ2-7, and TRBD1 aligns with 7 junction nucleotides. The sequence was collected from a man younger than 35 in good health and CMV-seronegative. For the CDR3, the sequence is CASSSRSGQDISYEQYF. The sequenced DNA: TGTGCCAGCAGCTCACGGAGCGGACAGGATATCTCCTACGAGCAGTACTTC.